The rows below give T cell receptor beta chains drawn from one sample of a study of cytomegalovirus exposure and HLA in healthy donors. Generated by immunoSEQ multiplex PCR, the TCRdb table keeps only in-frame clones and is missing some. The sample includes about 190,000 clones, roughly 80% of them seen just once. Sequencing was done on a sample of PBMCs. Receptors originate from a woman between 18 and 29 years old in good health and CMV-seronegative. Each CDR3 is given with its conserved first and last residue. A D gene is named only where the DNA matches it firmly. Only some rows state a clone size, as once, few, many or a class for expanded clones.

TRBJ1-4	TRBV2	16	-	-	TGTGCCAGCAGTGTTAATCCCGGGGGGACTAATGAAAAACTGTTTTTT	CASSVNPGGTNEKLFF
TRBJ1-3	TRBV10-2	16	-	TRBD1	TGCGCCAGCAGTCCGGGACAGGTCTTTTCTGGAAACACCATATATTTT	CASSPGQVFSGNTIYF
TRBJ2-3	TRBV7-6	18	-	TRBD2	TGTGCCAGCAGCTTATCTAGCGGAAACTCTTATTACACAGATACGCAGTATTTT	CASSLSSGNSYYTDTQYF
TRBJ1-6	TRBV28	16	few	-	TGTGCCAGCAGTGACCCTGGGAGGGGCGATAATTCACCCCTCCACTTT	CASSDPGRGDNSPLHF
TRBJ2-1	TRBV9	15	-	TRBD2	TGTGCCAGCAGCGTAGTAAGCGGGGTCCACAATGAGCAGTTCTTC	CASSVVSGVHNEQFF
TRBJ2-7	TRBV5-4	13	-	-	TGTGCCAGCAGCCAGGCGAGCTCCTACGAGCAGTACTTC	CASSQASSYEQYF
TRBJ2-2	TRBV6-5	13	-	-	TGTGCCAGCAAGCGACAGGTCACCGGGGAGCTGTTTTTT	CASKRQVTGELFF
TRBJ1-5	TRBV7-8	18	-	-	TGTGCCAGCAGCTTAGGCTCTCCGGGGATATTGAGCAATCAGCCCCAGCATTTT	CASSLGSPGILSNQPQHF
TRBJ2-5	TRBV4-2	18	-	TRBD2	TGTGCCAGCAGCCAAGATATGGTAGCGGGAGGGCTTGGGGAGACCCAGTACTTC	CASSQDMVAGGLGETQYF
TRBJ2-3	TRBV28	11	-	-	TGTGCCAGCAGTGTTCGAGATACGCAGTATTTT	CASSVRDTQYF
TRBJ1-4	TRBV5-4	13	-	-	TGTGCCAGCAGCTTCTATGGAGGTGAAAAACTGTTTTTT	CASSFYGGEKLFF
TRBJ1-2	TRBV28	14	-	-	TGTGCCAGCATAGGCGACCCAGGGGCTGGTGGCTACACCTTC	CASIGDPGAGGYTF
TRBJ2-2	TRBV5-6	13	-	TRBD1	TGTGCCAGCAGCTTTGTGAGGGGGCGGGAGCTGTTTTTT	CASSFVRGRELFF
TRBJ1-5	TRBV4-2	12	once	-	TGTGCCAGCAGCTATAGCAATCAGCCCCAGCATTTT	CASSYSNQPQHF
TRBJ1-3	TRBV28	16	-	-	TGTGCCAGCAGTTTACCCAGCGCCCACTCTGGAAACACCATATATTTT	CASSLPSAHSGNTIYF
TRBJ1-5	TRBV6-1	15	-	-	TGTGCCAGCAGTGAGGGCCACCCTACCCGACAGCCCCAGCATTTT	CASSEGHPTRQPQHF
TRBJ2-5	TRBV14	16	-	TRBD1	TGTGCCAGCAGCCACACCACCGGGACAGGAGGAGAGACCCAGTACTTC	CASSHTTGTGGETQYF
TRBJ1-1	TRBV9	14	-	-	TGTGCCAGCAACGAACAGGGAATCGGGACTGAAGCTTTCTTT	CASNEQGIGTEAFF
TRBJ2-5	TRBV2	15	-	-	TGTGCCAGCAGGTTGCAGGGGATAAGGGAAGAGACCCAGTACTTC	CASRLQGIREETQYF
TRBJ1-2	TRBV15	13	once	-	TGTGCCACCAGCACCCCCCGCGGCTATGGCTACACCTTC	CATSTPRGYGYTF
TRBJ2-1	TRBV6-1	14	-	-	TGTGCCAGCGGTGAAGGGGCGGGGATCAATGAGCAGTTCTTC	CASGEGAGINEQFF
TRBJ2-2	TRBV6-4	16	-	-	TGTGCCAGCAGTGACTCGAGTGGGGGCGCGGCCGGGGAGCTGTTTTTT	CASSDSSGGAAGELFF
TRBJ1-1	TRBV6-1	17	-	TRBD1	TGTGCCAGCAGTGTGGGGGGACAGGGGACAACCAACACTGAAGCTTTCTTT	CASSVGGQGTTNTEAFF
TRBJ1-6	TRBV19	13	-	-	TGTGCCAGCAGACAGCAACCCTCTTCACCCCTCCACTTT	CASRQQPSSPLHF
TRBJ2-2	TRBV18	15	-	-	TGTGCCAGCTCACCACTTCTCGAGTCCCCCGGGGAGCTGTTTTTT	CASSPLLESPGELFF
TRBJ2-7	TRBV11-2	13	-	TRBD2	TGTGCCAGCAGCTTCACCGGACTAGAACAGGAGTACTTC	CASSFTGLEQEYF
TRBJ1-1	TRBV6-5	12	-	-	TGTGCCAGCAGTGAAAGGAGGACTGAAGCTTTCTTT	CASSERRTEAFF
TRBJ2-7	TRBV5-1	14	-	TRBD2	TGCGCCAGCAGCTTGGGGGGGGGAGACTACGAGCAGTACTTC	CASSLGGGDYEQYF
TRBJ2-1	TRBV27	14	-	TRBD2	TGTGCCAGCAGGACTAGCGGTACGCTGAATGAGCAGTTCTTC	CASRTSGTLNEQFF
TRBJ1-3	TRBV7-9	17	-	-	TGTGCCAGCAGCTTAGCCAGGCAGCTTAGCTCTGGAAACACCATATATTTT	CASSLARQLSSGNTIYF
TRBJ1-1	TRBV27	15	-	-	TGTGCCAGCAGCGGGGTGGGAGGGCTCAACACTGAAGCTTTCTTT	CASSGVGGLNTEAFF
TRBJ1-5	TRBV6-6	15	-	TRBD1	TGTGCCAGCAATAAGGACAGGGGAGGCAATCAGCCCCAGCATTTT	CASNKDRGGNQPQHF
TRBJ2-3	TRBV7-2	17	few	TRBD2	TGTGCCAGCAGCTTAGGTCCTCCGGGGAGGGGCACAGATACGCAGTATTTT	CASSLGPPGRGTDTQYF
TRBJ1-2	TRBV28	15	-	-	TGTGCCAGCAGCGTCGGTACAGCACCTAACTATGGCTACACCTTC	CASSVGTAPNYGYTF
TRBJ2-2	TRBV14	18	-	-	TGTGCCAGCAGCCAAGGTAAGGAGGGACAGACGAACACCGGGGAGCTGTTTTTT	CASSQGKEGQTNTGELFF
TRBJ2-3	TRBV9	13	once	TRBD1	TGTGCCAGCAGCGGCAGGGGGCAAGATACGCAGTATTTT	CASSGRGQDTQYF
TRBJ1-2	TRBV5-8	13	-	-	TGTGCCAGCCGAAGGTCCAGGGTCTATGGCTACACCTTC	CASRRSRVYGYTF
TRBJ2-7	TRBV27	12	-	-	TGTGCCAGCAGTTCATCAGGGGCCGAGCAGTACTTC	CASSSSGAEQYF
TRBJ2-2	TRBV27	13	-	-	TGTGCCAGCAGATCTCCAGGCACCGGGGAGCTGTTTTTT	CASRSPGTGELFF
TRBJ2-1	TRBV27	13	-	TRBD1	TGTGCCAGCAGTCGGTCCGGGACAGGGGAGCAGTTCTTC	CASSRSGTGEQFF
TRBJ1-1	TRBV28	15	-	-	TGTGCCAGCAGTTTATCGGGCAGGGGTAACACTGAAGCTTTCTTT	CASSLSGRGNTEAFF
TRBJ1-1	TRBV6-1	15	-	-	TGTGCCAGTGAGATGACAGCGACGGGGGACACTGAAGCTTTCTTT	CASEMTATGDTEAFF
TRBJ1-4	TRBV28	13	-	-	TGTGCCAGCAGTTTAGAGGGTAATGAAAAACTGTTTTTT	CASSLEGNEKLFF
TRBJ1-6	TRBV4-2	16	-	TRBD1	TGTGCCAGCAGCCAATTGCCGGGACAGGGGAATTCACCCCTCCACTTT	CASSQLPGQGNSPLHF
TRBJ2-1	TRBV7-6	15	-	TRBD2	TGTGCCAGCAGCTTATTAGCGGGAGGGCCCACTGAGCAGTTCTTC	CASSLLAGGPTEQFF
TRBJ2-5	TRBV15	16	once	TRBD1	TGTGCCACCAGCAGAGATCGTGTAGGGGGCGGGGAGACCCAGTACTTC	CATSRDRVGGGETQYF
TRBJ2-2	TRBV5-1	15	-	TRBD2	TGCGCCAGCAGCGGTTCCGGGGGGACCACCGGGGAGCTGTTTTTT	CASSGSGGTTGELFF
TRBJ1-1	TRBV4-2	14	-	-	TGTGCCAGCAGCCAAGGGGGCCAGGCCCATGAAGCTTTCTTT	CASSQGGQAHEAFF
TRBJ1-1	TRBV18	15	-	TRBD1	TGTGCCAGCTCACCCCAGACAGGGCATAACACTGAAGCTTTCTTT	CASSPQTGHNTEAFF
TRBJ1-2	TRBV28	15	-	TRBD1	TGTGCCAGCAGTATTACCCGACAGGGGGCTTATGGCTACACCTTC	CASSITRQGAYGYTF